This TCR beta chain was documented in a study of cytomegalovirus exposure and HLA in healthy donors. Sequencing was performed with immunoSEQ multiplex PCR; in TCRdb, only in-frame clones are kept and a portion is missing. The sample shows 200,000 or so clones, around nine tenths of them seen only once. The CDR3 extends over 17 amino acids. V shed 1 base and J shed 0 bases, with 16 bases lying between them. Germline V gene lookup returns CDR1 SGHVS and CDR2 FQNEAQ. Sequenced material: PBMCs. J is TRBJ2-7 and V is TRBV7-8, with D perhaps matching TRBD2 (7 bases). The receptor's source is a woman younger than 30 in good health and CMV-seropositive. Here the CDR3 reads CASSLGEGVRSSYEQYF. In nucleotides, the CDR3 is TGTGCCAGCAGCTTAGGGGAGGGGGTCCGCAGCTCCTACGAGCAGTACTTC.